The 10 T cell receptor beta chains below were found in one sample sequenced in a study of shared clonotypes between healthy human individuals (TCRdb year 2020). Library creation used the immunoSEQ multiplex PCR assay. The table comes from immuneACCESS by way of TCRdb, which keeps in-frame sequences with V and J called. Part of the clones is missing from these tables; in studies checked, under half for an unresolved V gene and the rest for unknown reasons. A total of roughly 1,500,000 clones appear in this sample, about 98.5% of them only once. The ten largest clones take up roughly 0.35% of the sample. The specimen sequenced was naive CD4+ T cells sorted from blood. Reading the label with the study, this specimen's cell subset or site is: CD45RA+ positively selected. These receptor sequences come from a man under 40 in good health.

This clone was seen just once. The chain recombines TRBV2 with TRBJ2-7; 8 bases are a match to TRBD1. Trimming at V came to 8 bases and at J to 1 base, leaving 1 base not matched to a gene. The CDR3 runs 12 residues. Per germline, CDR1 SNHLY and CDR2 FYNNEI. Here the CDR3 reads CASGQGSYEQYF. CDR3 in DNA: TGTGCCAGCGGACAGGGATCCTACGAGCAGTACTTC.

This rearrangement joins TRBV10-1 to TRBJ2-3; 9 positions agree with TRBD2. The CDR3 runs 15 residues. J gave up 2 bases and V 5 bases, and 5 bases lay outside the gene matches. Germline CDR1 reads WNHNN; CDR2 reads SYGVQD (reference sequence). The CDR3 sequence: CASSRGTSITDTQYF. CDR3 DNA: TGCGCCAGCAGTCGCGGGACTAGCATCACAGATACGCAGTATTTT.

The J gene is TRBJ2-3, the V gene TRBV7-2, with 9 bases matching TRBD2. CDR3 length: 16 amino acids. Germline CDR1 and CDR2: SGHTA and FQGNSA. Germline trimming cut 5 bases from V and 7 bases from J; bases unmatched to any gene: 13. The CDR3, as DNA: TGTGCCAGCAGCACACTAGCGGGTACCCTTTTGAATACGCAGTATTTT. Translating it yields CASSTLAGTLLNTQYF.

The genes are TRBV10-3 and TRBJ2-1; 15 bases agree with TRBD2. This CDR3 comprises 16 residues. Germline assignment: CDR1 ENHRY and CDR2 SYGVKD. The junction had 10 bases not matched to a gene; V was cut back by 8 bases and J by 8 bases. CDR3 DNA sequence: TGTGCCATCTGCGGACTAGCGGGAGGGCCGGCATATGAGCAGTTCTTC. As protein: CAICGLAGGPAYEQFF.

The V gene is TRBV5-1, the J gene TRBJ2-1, with 8 bases lining up with TRBD2. Per germline, CDR1 SGHRS and CDR2 YFSETQ. The V and J ends lost 4 bases and 1 base, in that order; junction bases with no gene match: 7. This CDR3 contains 16 residues. CDR3 residues: CASSRTSRRSYNEQFF. In nucleotides, the CDR3 is TGCGCCAGCAGCCGGACTAGCAGACGATCCTACAATGAGCAGTTCTTC.

The chain is built from TRBV4-3 and TRBJ2-3; D possibly uses TRBD1 or TRBD2 (5 bases each). V lost 0 bases, J lost 2 bases, and 15 bases lay in between. The CDR3 consists of 17 residues. Germline V CDR1 and CDR2: LGHNA, YSLEER. The DNA for the CDR3 is TGCGCCAGCAGCCAAGAATATGGGGACCGTAACACAGATACGCAGTATTTT. Its protein product is CASSQEYGDRNTDTQYF.

The J gene is TRBJ2-7, the V gene TRBV2; 8 positions agree with TRBD1. Germline values: CDR1 SNHLY, CDR2 FYNNEI. The CDR3 runs 16 residues. V was pared by 1 base and J by 4 bases, with 9 bases of the junction left unmatched. For the CDR3, the DNA is TGTGCCAGCAGTGAAGGACCGACAGGGGTCAAGTACGAGCAGTACTTC. Its protein product is CASSEGPTGVKYEQYF.

This clone appeared a single time. This chain links TRBV7-3 with TRBJ1-1; D unresolved. The CDR3 contains 14 residues. V gave up 0 bases and J gave up 5 bases, with 10 bases separating them. Germline assignment: CDR1 SGHTA and CDR2 FQGTGA. CDR3 coding DNA: TGTGCCAGCAGCTTAACGCGGGGATCGACTGAAGCTTTCTTT. Translation: CASSLTRGSTEAFF.

The J gene is TRBJ2-7, the V gene TRBV5-5, with D possibly TRBD2 on 6 matching bases. The germline V gene encodes CDR1 SGHKS and CDR2 YYEKEE (reference sequence). This CDR3 contains 12 residues. V gave up 0 bases and J gave up 13 bases, with 14 bases separating them. CDR3 bases: TGTGCCAGCAGCTTGGCAGGCGGGGCTCGCTACTTC. This sequence encodes CASSLAGGARYF.

The CDR3 DNA reads TGTGCCAGCTTCAGGACTAGCGGGAATGAGCAGTTCTTC. Protein: CASFRTSGNEQFF. The V and J genes are TRBV18 and TRBJ2-1; 11 nucleotides agree with TRBD2. Germline CDR1 KGHSH, CDR2 LQKENI. V was pared by 7 bases and J by 7 bases, with 3 bases of the junction left unmatched. CDR3 length: 13 residues.